This T cell receptor (beta chain) is drawn from a study of shared clonotypes between healthy human individuals. Germline CDR1 and CDR2: LNHDA and SQIVND (reference sequence). This CDR3 is built from 15 residues. Trimming cost V 3 bases and J 4 bases, with 13 bases left between them. Scientists sequenced DNA from unsorted PBMC on ten immunoSEQ deep assay plates. Here immunoSEQ multiplex PCR was the method, and the copy in TCRdb shows in-frame clones only, minus some. The data hold about half a million clones, with 81% observed a single time. This chain uses TRBV19 with TRBJ1-5; no definite D call. This sequence originates from a woman between 40 and 55 years old in good health. Some clones in this sample may be carry-over from other donors' samples. Specimen: PBMCs. The CDR3 DNA follows: TGTGCCAGTAGTATGCTTGGTCAGGAAAATCAGCCCCAGCATTTT. Its protein product is CASSMLGQENQPQHF.